This TCR beta chain was captured by sequencing in a study of blood T cell repertoires in COVID-19. For the study at large: Acute and convalescent COVID-19 specimens originated in the United States, Italy and Spain. PBMCs, B-cell-depleted T cells, or T cells provided the cDNA or gDNA that made up the material.

The V segment lost 0 bases and the J segment 6 bases; nucleotides outside the gene matches: 9. CDR1 is MRHNA, CDR2 SNTAGT, per germline. CDR3 size: 17 residues. Per the study methods: Amplification from reference gene primers served as the basis for estimated nucleated cell counts. Sequenced by immunoSEQ multiplex PCR; TCRdb stores in-frame clones only, minus some. That table is the source of V, J and clone size, and D and trimming were worked out from the DNA. Of roughly 200,000 clones in the sample, approximately 86% were seen once. This clonotype originated in a man aged 18 to 35 with active or convalescent COVID-19. The genes are TRBV6-4 and TRBJ2-2, with 8 bases lining up with TRBD2. The sample comprised peripheral blood. Here the CDR3 reads CASSDSRRTGGPGELFF. The CDR3 DNA reads as TGTGCCAGCAGTGACTCGAGGAGGACGGGAGGGCCCGGGGAGCTGTTTTTT.